Given below is one T cell receptor beta chain in context. Its antigen is still unknown. The data were obtained in a study of T cells in Graves' hyperthyroidism and ophthalmopathy. Trimming pared 0 bases from V and 6 bases from J, leaving 18 bases between. The germline gives CDR1 LGHNA, CDR2 YNFKEQ. There are 16 residues in the CDR3. Points from the study as a whole: The model's output predicted ophthalmopathy at a median of about 6.5 months prior to onset.

Authors of the study amplified TCR beta CDR3 regions from RNA transcripts. The HTBI set primed first-round TCR CDR3 RT-PCR. TCRdb re-analysed the multiplex PCR reads in MiXCR, keeping a single row per CDR3 protein. The table lists about 640,000 distinct CDR3 sequences, around 21% of them singletons, with under 35% in the top ten. The source is a man aged 30 to 45 with Graves' ophthalmopathy. The sample consisted of blood. The rearrangement links TRBV4-2 to TRBJ2-7, with D possibly being TRBD1 (5 bases). The chain's CDR3 is CASSQDSRQGKSEQYF. CDR3 sequence (DNA): TGTGCCAGCAGCCAAGATAGTCGGCAGGGAAAGAGCGAGCAGTACTTC.